This T cell receptor (beta chain) is drawn from a study of beta chain features in type 1 diabetes (dated by TCRdb to the late 2010s). For context, the study as a whole: No differences in mean age, gender distribution, total cell number or subset yield were found between patients and healthy donors. A total of about 110 million sorted cells were examined across all samples, and the number of cells per subset was strongly correlated with RNA yield. The study compared TCRB repertoires of sorted circulating CD4+ T cell subsets between recently diagnosed type 1 diabetes patients and matched healthy donors. Naive and central memory subsets were obtained from all 30 or so donors, but regulatory and stem cell-like memory subsets were isolated from only 8 patients and about eight healthy donors. Study-level results and caveats: The naive, central memory and regulatory TCRB repertoires appeared to resemble one another more closely among patients than among healthy donors. Because the HLA sub-analyses included only small numbers of individuals, any influence of HLA type on TCRB rearrangement was left unresolved. Sequencing cDNA rather than genomic DNA could over-represent highly expressing activated cells, although activation and CD3 levels did not differ between groups. PCR may preferentially amplify shorter templates, but because patient and control samples were amplified and corrected together, any resulting skew would affect both groups equally. A moderate but significant shortening of TCRB CDR3 length was observed in type 1 diabetes patients in all four CD4+ subsets. At VDJ recombination sites, patients with type 1 diabetes made fewer insertions and deleted more nucleotides, a pattern implying thymic rearrangement abnormalities.

CDR1 and CDR2 are drawn from the germline V gene: SGDLS, YYNGEE. Trimming takes 4 bases from V and 1 base from J, and the germline ends sit 12 bases apart. The CDR3 holds 14 amino acids from the cysteine to the phenylalanine. The kept DNA is CDR3 alone, 42 bases in frame from the first base. From each donor, a single peripheral blood sample of about 100 mL on average was drawn into heparinised tubes. Naive, central memory, regulatory and stem cell-like memory CD4+ T cells were sorted on a BD FACSAria II using a panel including CD45RO, CCR7, CD25, CD127, CD95 and CD27. Every sorted population had a purity above 95%. Right away, PBMCs were isolated by Lymphoprep density gradient centrifugation and were stained directly, with no culture step. Samples were stained and sorted in pairs, with one healthy donor and one patient per experiment, so that batch effects were minimized. This clone has a handful of counts. Its antigen is still unknown. No much larger clonotype is one base removed from it; base qualities were not supplied.

The entire amount of isolated RNA was reverse transcribed using the High Capacity cDNA Reverse Transcription Kit, so the sequenced TCRB transcripts were expressed ones. Survey-depth immunoSEQ sequencing was performed on stem cell-like memory T cell samples, with an average of about 1 million total reads per sample. After sorted cells were lysed in RLT buffer, RNA was extracted with DNase-treated RNeasy Micro or Mini kits, with the choice depending on cell number. To prevent cross-contamination, every cell subset was processed on its own, while patient and healthy donor samples were processed together. Using the immunoSEQ multiplex PCR, TCRB sequences were amplified from cDNA into 87-bp fragments spanning the CDR3 region. The amplicons were sequenced using the Illumina HiSeq platform. In the source study's methods: Synthetic template baselines were used to correct PCR bias computationally, reads within Hamming distance 2 were collapsed, and singletons that could not be merged were discarded. Reads were aligned to IMGT to assign V, D and J genes, CDR3 length, and insertions or deletions at six rearrangement sites. Within each subset, clonotype counts were normalized to sorted cell number, after which true diversity and Gini coefficients were computed with the tcR R package. The overlap coefficient, calculated on TCRB nucleotide sequences, was used to quantify repertoire sharing. TCRdb limited this immuneACCESS table to in-frame rearrangements with V and J called. A share of clones is missing; checked studies link under half to unresolved V genes, and the rest is unexplained. The DNA gave D and trimming, while V, J and clone size come from that table. Present in this sample are over 65,000 clones, 30% to 40% of which were seen just once. The top ten hold about 0.48% of the sample.

The sequence is built from TRBV9 and TRBJ2-7; the D gene identity is not certain. Source material: stem cell memory CD4+ T cells from blood. Sample cell subset or site, as interpreted from the label and publication: stem cell-like memory CD4+ T cells. This sequence was found in a woman between 18 and 29 years old in good health. The DNA is TGTGCCAGCAGCCAATACCTCACTTCCTACGAGCAGTACTTC. This gives the protein CASSQYLTSYEQYF.